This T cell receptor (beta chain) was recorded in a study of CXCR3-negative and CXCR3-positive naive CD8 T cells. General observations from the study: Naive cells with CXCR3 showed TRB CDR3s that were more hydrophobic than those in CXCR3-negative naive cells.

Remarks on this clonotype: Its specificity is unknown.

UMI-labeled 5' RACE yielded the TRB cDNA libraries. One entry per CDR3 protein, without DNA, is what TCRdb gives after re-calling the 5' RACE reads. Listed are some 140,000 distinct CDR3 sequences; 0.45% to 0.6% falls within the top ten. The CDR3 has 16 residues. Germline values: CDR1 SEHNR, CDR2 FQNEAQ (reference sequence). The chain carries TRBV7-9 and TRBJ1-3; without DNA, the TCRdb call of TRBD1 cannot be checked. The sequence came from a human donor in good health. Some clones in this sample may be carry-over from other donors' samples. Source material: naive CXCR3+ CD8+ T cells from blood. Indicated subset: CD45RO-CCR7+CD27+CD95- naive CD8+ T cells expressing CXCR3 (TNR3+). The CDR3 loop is CASSPGPLGDGNTIYF.